The clone carrying this TCR beta chain showed up many times. These data are taken from a study of early T cells in non-severe SARS-CoV-2 infection. Study as a whole: Sequencing was performed on bulk RNA from unsorted whole blood, leaving chains unpaired.

The CDR3 is made up of 16 amino acids. J gave up 6 bases and V 3 bases, and 8 bases lay outside the gene matches. Per the germline V gene, CDR1 is SSHAT and CDR2 is FNYEAQ (reference sequence). TCRdb passed the 5' RACE reads through MiXCR, listing each CDR3 protein once. Counted here are more than 85,000 distinct CDR3 sequences, about an eighth occurring once; the ten biggest clones make up approximately 6.4%. This TCR came from an adult who was a healthcare worker with PCR-confirmed SARS-CoV-2 infection or an uninfected control (not recorded which). V usage is TRBV7-7 and J usage is TRBJ2-1; 10 bases match TRBD2. Material for sequencing was whole blood. In DNA, the CDR3 is TGTGCCAGCAGCTTGACCGGGACTAGCGTCTTCAATGAGCAGTTCTTC. This translates into CASSLTGTSVFNEQFF.